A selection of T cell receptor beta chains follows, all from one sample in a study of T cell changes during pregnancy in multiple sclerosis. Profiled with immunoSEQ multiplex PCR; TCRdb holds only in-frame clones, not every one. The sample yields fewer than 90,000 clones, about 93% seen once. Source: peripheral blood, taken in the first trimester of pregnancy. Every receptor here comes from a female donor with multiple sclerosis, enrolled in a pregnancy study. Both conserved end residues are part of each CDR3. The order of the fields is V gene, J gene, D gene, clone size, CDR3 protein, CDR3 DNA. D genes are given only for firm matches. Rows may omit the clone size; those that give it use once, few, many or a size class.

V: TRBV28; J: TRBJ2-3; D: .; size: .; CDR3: CAIAIERGASTDTQYF; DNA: TGTGCCATCGCCATCGAACGCGGGGCTAGCACAGATACGCAGTATTTT
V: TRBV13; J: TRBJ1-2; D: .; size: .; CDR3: CASSLVPGGYTF; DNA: TGTGCCAGCAGCTTAGTACCCGGGGGCTACACCTTC
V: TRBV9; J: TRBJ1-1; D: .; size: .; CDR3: CASSEGGAGNTEAFF; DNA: TGTGCCAGCAGCGAGGGGGGGGCAGGGAACACTGAAGCTTTCTTT
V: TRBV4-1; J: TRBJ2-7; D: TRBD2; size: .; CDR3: CASSQERLAIYEQYF; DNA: TGCGCCAGCAGCCAAGAACGACTAGCGATCTACGAGCAGTACTTC
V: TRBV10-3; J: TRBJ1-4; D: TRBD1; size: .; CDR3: CAISDTGEPNEKLFF; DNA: TGTGCCATCAGTGACACAGGGGAACCAAATGAAAAACTGTTTTTT
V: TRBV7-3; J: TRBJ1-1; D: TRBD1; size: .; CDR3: CASSLDRLNTEAFF; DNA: TGTGCCAGCAGCTTGGACAGGTTGAACACTGAAGCTTTCTTT
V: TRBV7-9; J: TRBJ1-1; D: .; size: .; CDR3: CASSLAGENTEAFF; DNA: TGTGCCAGCAGCTTAGCAGGGGAGAACACTGAAGCTTTCTTT
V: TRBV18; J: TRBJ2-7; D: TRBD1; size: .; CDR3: CASSQGQGIDEQYF; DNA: TGTGCCAGCTCTCAGGGACAGGGGATCGACGAGCAGTACTTC
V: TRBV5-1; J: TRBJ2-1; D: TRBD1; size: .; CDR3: CASSPGQGHEQFF; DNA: TGCGCCAGCAGCCCTGGACAGGGCCATGAGCAGTTCTTC
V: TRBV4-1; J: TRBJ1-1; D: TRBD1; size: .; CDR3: CASSQEGQGANLNTEAFF; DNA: TGCGCCAGCAGCCAAGAGGGGCAGGGGGCTAACTTGAACACTGAAGCTTTCTTT
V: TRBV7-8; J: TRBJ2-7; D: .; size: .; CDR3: CASSRNPGHYEQYF; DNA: TGTGCCAGCAGCCGAAACCCAGGGCACTACGAGCAGTACTTC
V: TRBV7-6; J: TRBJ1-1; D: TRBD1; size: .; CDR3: CASSPPRDRGTEAFF; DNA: TGTGCCAGCAGCCCGCCCCGAGACAGGGGCACTGAAGCTTTCTTT
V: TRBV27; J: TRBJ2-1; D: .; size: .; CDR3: CASSFLNSYNEQFF; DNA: TGTGCCAGCAGTTTCTTAAACTCCTACAATGAGCAGTTCTTC
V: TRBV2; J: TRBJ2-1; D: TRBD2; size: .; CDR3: CASRAGTSGYNEQFF; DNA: TGTGCCAGCAGAGCCGGGACTAGCGGCTACAATGAGCAGTTCTTC
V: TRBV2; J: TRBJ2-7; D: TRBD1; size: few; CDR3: CATTGGSEQYF; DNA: TGTGCCACGACAGGGGGCAGCGAGCAGTACTTC
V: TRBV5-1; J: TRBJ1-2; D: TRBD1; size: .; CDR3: CASSLVTGFGYTF; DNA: TGCGCCAGCAGCTTGGTGACAGGGTTTGGCTACACCTTC
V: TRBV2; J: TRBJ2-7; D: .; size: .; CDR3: CASKRWQGDWLGDEQYF; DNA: TGTGCCAGCAAACGGTGGCAGGGCGATTGGCTAGGGGACGAGCAGTACTTC
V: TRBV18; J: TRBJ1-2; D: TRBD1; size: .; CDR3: CASSPLDRVLHGYTF; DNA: TGTGCCAGCTCACCCCTGGACAGGGTTCTACATGGCTACACCTTC
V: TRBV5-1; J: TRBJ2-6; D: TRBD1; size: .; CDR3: CASSLGQGPGANVLTF; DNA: TGCGCCAGCAGCTTGGGACAGGGCCCTGGGGCCAACGTCCTGACTTTC
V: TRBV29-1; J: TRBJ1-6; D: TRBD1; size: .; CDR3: CSVDTGDNSPLHF; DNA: TGCAGCGTTGATACAGGGGATAATTCACCCCTCCACTTT
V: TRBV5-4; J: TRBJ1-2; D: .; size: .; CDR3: CASSLGGRDIGGYTF; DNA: TGTGCCAGCAGCTTGGGGGGCAGGGATATAGGAGGCTACACCTTC
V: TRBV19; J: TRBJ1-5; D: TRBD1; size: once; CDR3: CASSILSGTGDGNQPQHF; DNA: TGTGCCAGTAGTATACTCTCCGGAACAGGGGATGGCAATCAGCCCCAGCATTTT
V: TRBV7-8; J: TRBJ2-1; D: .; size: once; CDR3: CASKGTYNEQFF; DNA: TGTGCCAGCAAGGGGACTTACAATGAGCAGTTCTTC
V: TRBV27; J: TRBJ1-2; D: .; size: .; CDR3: CASSYSRDTLYGYTF; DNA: TGTGCCAGCAGTTACTCCCGGGACACCTTATATGGCTACACCTTC
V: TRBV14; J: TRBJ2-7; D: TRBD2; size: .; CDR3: CASSPSGLPYEQYF; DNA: TGTGCCAGCAGCCCCTCGGGACTACCCTACGAGCAGTACTTC
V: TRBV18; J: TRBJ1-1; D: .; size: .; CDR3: CASSLKNTEAFF; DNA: TGTGCCAGCTCACTAAAAAACACTGAAGCTTTCTTT
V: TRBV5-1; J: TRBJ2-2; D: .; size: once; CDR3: CASTPYNAGTGELFF; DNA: TGCGCCAGCACCCCCTATAACGCGGGGACCGGGGAGCTGTTTTTT
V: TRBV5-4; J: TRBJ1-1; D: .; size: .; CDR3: CASSLVAGDTEAFF; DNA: TGTGCCAGCAGCTTGGTAGCCGGGGACACTGAAGCTTTCTTT
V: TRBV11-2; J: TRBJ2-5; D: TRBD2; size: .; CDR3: CASSDPGTSGETQYF; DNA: TGTGCCAGCAGCGACCCCGGGACTAGCGGAGAGACCCAGTACTTC
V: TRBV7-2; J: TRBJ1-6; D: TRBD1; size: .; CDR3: CASSPSGGDSPLHF; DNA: TGTGCCAGCAGCCCCTCAGGGGGTGATTCACCCCTCCACTTT
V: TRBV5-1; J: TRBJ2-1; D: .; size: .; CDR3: CASTSSGTSYNEQFF; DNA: TGCGCCAGCACCTCAAGCGGGACATCTTACAATGAGCAGTTCTTC
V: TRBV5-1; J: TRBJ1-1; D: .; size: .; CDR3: CASSPRWETNTEAFF; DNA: TGCGCCAGCAGCCCCCGGTGGGAGACGAACACTGAAGCTTTCTTT
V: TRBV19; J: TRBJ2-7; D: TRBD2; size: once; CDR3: CASSIRRGYQDLPLHEQYF; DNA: TGTGCCAGTAGTATAAGGCGGGGGTACCAAGACCTTCCTCTTCACGAGCAGTACTTC
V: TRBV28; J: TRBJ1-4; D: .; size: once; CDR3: CASSLYGAGSEKLFF; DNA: TGTGCCAGCAGCCTGTATGGGGCTGGAAGTGAAAAACTGTTTTTT
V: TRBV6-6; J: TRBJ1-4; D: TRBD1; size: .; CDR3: CASSSRDRTTNEKLFF; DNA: TGTGCCAGCAGTTCTCGGGACAGAACAACTAATGAAAAACTGTTTTTT
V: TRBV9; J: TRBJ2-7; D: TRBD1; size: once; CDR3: CASSGPGTGAEQYF; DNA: TGTGCCAGCAGCGGCCCCGGGACAGGGGCCGAGCAGTACTTC
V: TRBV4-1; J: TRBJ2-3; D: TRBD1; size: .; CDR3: CASSQDRQGILTDTQYF; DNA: TGCGCCAGCAGCCAAGATAGACAGGGAATTCTCACAGATACGCAGTATTTT
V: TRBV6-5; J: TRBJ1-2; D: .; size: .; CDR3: CASRPDSHYGYTF; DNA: TGTGCCAGCAGACCCGACAGCCACTATGGCTACACCTTC
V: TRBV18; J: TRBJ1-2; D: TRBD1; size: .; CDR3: CASSPGNGQGRGYTF; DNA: TGTGCCAGCTCACCAGGCAACGGACAGGGAAGGGGCTACACCTTC
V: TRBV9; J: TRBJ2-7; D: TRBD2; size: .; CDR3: CASSGLAGAGPLYEQYF; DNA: TGTGCCAGCAGCGGACTAGCGGGAGCCGGTCCCCTCTACGAGCAGTACTTC
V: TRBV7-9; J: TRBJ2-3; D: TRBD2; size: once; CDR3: CALEGLAGLLDTQYF; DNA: TGTGCCTTAGAGGGACTAGCGGGGCTGCTAGATACGCAGTATTTT
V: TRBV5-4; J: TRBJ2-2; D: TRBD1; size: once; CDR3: CASSPQTGMNTGELFF; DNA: TGTGCCAGCAGCCCTCAGACAGGGATGAACACCGGGGAGCTGTTTTTT
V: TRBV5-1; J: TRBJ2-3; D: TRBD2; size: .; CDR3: CASSFRGGVDTQYF; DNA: TGCGCCAGCAGCTTTCGGGGGGGAGTGGATACGCAGTATTTT
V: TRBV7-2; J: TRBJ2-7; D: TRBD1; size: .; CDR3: CASSLTTGVHEQYF; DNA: TGTGCCAGCAGCTTAACGACAGGGGTCCACGAGCAGTACTTC
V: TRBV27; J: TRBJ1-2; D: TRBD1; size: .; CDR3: CASSPGTGGSGYTF; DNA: TGTGCCAGCAGTCCGGGGACAGGGGGCTCTGGCTACACCTTC
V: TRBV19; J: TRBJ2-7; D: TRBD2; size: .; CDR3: CASSIPGLAGREQYF; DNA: TGTGCCAGTAGTATCCCCGGACTAGCGGGACGCGAGCAGTACTTC
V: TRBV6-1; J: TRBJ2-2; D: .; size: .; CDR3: CASSEAGGTGELFF; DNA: TGTGCCAGCAGTGAAGCGGGAGGAACCGGGGAGCTGTTTTTT
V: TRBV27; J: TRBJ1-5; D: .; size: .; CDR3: CASSSWQAGSNQPQHF; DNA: TGTGCCAGCAGTAGTTGGCAGGCAGGAAGCAATCAGCCCCAGCATTTT
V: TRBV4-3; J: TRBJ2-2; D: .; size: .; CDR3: CASSQLTGGGPGELFF; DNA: TGCGCCAGCAGCCAATTGACAGGAGGAGGACCCGGGGAGCTGTTTTTT
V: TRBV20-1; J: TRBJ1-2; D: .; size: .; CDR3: CSALGGDGYTF; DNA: TGCAGCGCTTTAGGGGGAGATGGCTACACCTTC
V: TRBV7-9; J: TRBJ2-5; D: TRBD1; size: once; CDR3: CASSAGTGRRETQYF; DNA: TGTGCCAGCAGCGCCGGGACAGGGAGAAGAGAGACCCAGTACTTC
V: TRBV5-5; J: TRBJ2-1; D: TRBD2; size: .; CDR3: CASSFSGSSYNEQFF; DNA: TGTGCCAGCAGCTTTAGCGGGAGCTCCTACAATGAGCAGTTCTTC
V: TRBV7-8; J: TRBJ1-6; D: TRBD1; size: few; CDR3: CASSLGTGGFSPLHF; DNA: TGTGCCAGCAGCCTAGGGACAGGGGGCTTTTCACCCCTCCACTTT
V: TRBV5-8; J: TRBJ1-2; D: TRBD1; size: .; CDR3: CASSRKTGVSNYGYTF; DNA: TGTGCCAGCAGCCGCAAGACAGGGGTCTCTAACTATGGCTACACCTTC
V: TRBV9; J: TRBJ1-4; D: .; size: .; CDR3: CASSSGGGEKLFF; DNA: TGTGCCAGCAGTAGCGGGGGCGGCGAAAAACTGTTTTTT
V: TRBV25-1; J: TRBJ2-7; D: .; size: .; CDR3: CASSDPGGKAEQYF; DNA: TGTGCCAGCAGTGACCCCGGGGGTAAAGCCGAGCAGTACTTC
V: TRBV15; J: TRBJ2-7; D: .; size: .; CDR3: CATSQRGRSYEQYF; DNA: TGTGCCACCAGCCAAAGGGGCAGATCCTACGAGCAGTACTTC
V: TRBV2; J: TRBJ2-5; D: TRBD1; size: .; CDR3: CASSKGGETQYF; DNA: TGTGCCAGCAGTAAAGGGGGCGAGACCCAGTACTTC